This TCR beta chain was observed in a study of cytomegalovirus exposure and HLA in healthy donors. The PCR contained 60 Vbeta and 13 Jbeta primers. This table comes from immunoSEQ multiplex PCR, and its TCRdb copy is limited to in-frame clones, with some not included. The sample lists 55,000 to 80,000 clones; 65% to 70% were seen once. The trim removed 1 base at V and 0 bases at J, leaving 1 base unmatched. Germline CDR1 KGHSH, CDR2 LQKENI. CDR3 length equals 16 residues. This TCR came from a man in his forties or fifties in good health and CMV-seropositive. The material sequenced was PBMCs. The J gene is TRBJ2-2, the V gene TRBV18, with 8 nucleotides matching TRBD2. CDR3 residues: CASSPQAGANTGELFF. The CDR3 DNA reads as TGTGCCAGCTCACCACAAGCGGGGGCGAACACCGGGGAGCTGTTTTTT. Variable domain in full (rest from reference TRBV18 and TRBJ2-2): NAGVMQNPRHLVRRRGQEARLRCSPMKGHSHVYWYRQLPEEGLKFMVYLQKENIIDESGMPKERFSAEFPKEGPSILRIQQVVRGDSAAYFCASSPQAGANTGELFFGEGSRLTVL.